One sample yielded the 20 T cell receptor beta chains listed below, sequenced in a study of T cells in Graves' hyperthyroidism and ophthalmopathy. The investigators amplified TCR beta CDR3 regions from RNA transcripts. The HTBI set primed first-round TCR CDR3 RT-PCR. TCRdb re-derived calls from the multiplex PCR reads in MiXCR, one entry per CDR3 protein. In the table there are some 760,000 distinct CDR3 sequences, around 13% of which are singletons. The material sequenced was blood. Receptors were obtained from a woman aged 18-30 years with Graves' hyperthyroidism.

This clonotype was seen repeatedly, ten times or more. This chain joins TRBV27 and TRBJ2-5; the D gene is possibly TRBD2 (6 bases). V lost 5 bases to trimming and J lost 5 bases, with 15 bases between them. Germline-derived CDR1 and CDR2 are MNHEY and SMNVEV (reference sequence). The CDR3 runs 14 residues. The CDR3 reads CASSINSGRETQYF. CDR3 coding DNA: TGTGCCAGCAGTATAAATAGCGGCCGGGAGACCCAGTACTTC.

This clonotype was detected only a few times. The chain joins TRBV6-1 to TRBJ1-6; 10 positions match TRBD1. The CDR3 runs 14 residues. Trimming cost V 6 bases and J 7 bases; bases outside gene matches: 3. The germline V gene has CDR1 MNHNS and CDR2 SASEGT. The CDR3, as DNA: TGTGCCAGCAGGGGGGACAGGGGAAATTCACCCCTCCACTTT. Translation: CASRGDRGNSPLHF.

This clonotype has a count of ten or more. The genes are TRBV5-5 and TRBJ1-3, with 10 nucleotides matching TRBD1. Germline CDR1 reads SGHKS; CDR2 reads YYEKEE (reference sequence). V lost 4 bases and J lost 5; bases outside the gene matches: 9. The CDR3 consists of 16 residues. CDR3 in amino acids: CASSPGQGGIRNTIYF. In DNA form, the CDR3 reads TGTGCCAGCAGCCCTGGACAGGGGGGGATACGAAACACCATATATTTT.

J is TRBJ2-1 and V is TRBV12-3 or TRBV12-4, with a tentative D call TRBD2 (6 bases). V was clipped by 5 bases and J by 5 bases, with 10 bases between them. The CDR3 runs 13 residues. CDR3 region: CASSAGLHNEQFF. CDR3 coding DNA: TGTGCCAGCAGTGCGGGATTACACAATGAGCAGTTCTTC.

This clonotype was seen many times. The V and J genes are TRBV30 and TRBJ2-1; no reliable D call. CDR3 length: 15 residues. The germline gives CDR1 GTSNPN, CDR2 SVGIG (reference sequence). The V end lost 2 bases, the J end lost 0 bases, and 11 bases lay between the germline ends. In DNA form, the CDR3 reads TGTGCCTGGAGTTGGGCTTCGAGCTCCTACAATGAGCAGTTCTTC. Its protein product is CAWSWASSSYNEQFF.

About this clonotype: A much larger clone differs from this one at a single base, so this may be a read error. The rearrangement uses TRBV11-2 and TRBJ1-4; TRBD1 is a possible D gene (5 bases). CDR3 length: 12 amino acids. CDR1 SGHAT and CDR2 FQNNGV come from the germline V gene. CDR3: CASSYRGEKPFF. In DNA form, the CDR3 reads TGTGCCAGCAGCTATAGGGGTGAAAAACCGTTTTTT.

This clonotype was detected ten times or more. The V and J genes are TRBV12-3 or TRBV12-4 and TRBJ1-6, with TRBD1 matching 9 bases. V gave up 2 bases and J gave up 10 bases; unmatched junction bases: 6. There are 15 residues in the CDR3. The CDR3 sequence: CASSLTGTGFSPLHF. The CDR3 DNA is TGTGCCAGCAGTTTAACCGGGACAGGGTTCTCACCCCTCCACTTT.

This clonotype was observed many times. The chain recombines TRBV7-8 with TRBJ2-1; 7 bases are shared with TRBD1. V dropped 6 bases and J dropped 8; count of bases not matched to a gene: 13. Germline CDR1 and CDR2: SGHVS and FQNEAQ. This CDR3 contains 15 residues. This CDR3 reads CASSWAPDRWDEQFF. In nucleotides, the CDR3 is TGTGCCAGCAGTTGGGCCCCGGACAGGTGGGATGAGCAGTTCTTC.

This clonotype was recorded at least ten times. This sequence joins TRBV9 and TRBJ1-1, with D maybe TRBD1 (6 bases). Germline CDR1 reads SGDLS; CDR2 reads YYNGEE. The CDR3 spans 13 residues. V was trimmed by 2 bases and J by 5 bases, leaving 10 bases between them. DNA of the CDR3: TGTGCCAGCAGCGTCGGGGGACAAACTGAAGCTTTCTTT. Translated, it gives CASSVGGQTEAFF.

Concerning this clonotype: A read error may produce the germline difference seen at one junction end. The V call is TRBV24-1, the J call TRBJ2-1; D gene ambiguous. Germline CDR1 is KGHDR and CDR2 is SFDVKD. This CDR3 region has 11 residues. In DNA, the CDR3 is TGTGCCATCAGTGATTTGCGTGAGCAGTTCTTC. It translates to CAISDLREQFF.

The sample holds a few counts of this clonotype. The V call is TRBV11-2, the J call TRBJ1-2; D gene ambiguous. Per germline, CDR1 SGHAT and CDR2 FQNNGV. This CDR3 has 15 amino acids. Deletions cut 5 bases from V and 6 bases from J, with 19 bases between. The CDR3 loop is CASSPTAASTNGYTF. The CDR3 DNA reads TGTGCCAGCAGCCCTACAGCCGCCTCGACTAATGGCTACACCTTC.

In this sample, this clonotype turned up many times. The rearrangement joins TRBV7-9 to TRBJ1-2, with a weak D call TRBD1 (5 bases). V lost 4 bases, J lost 7 bases, and 10 bases lay in between. The CDR3 runs to 12 residues. From germline, CDR1 is SEHNR and CDR2 FQNEAQ (reference sequence). The CDR3 bases are TGTGCCAGCAGCTCGGGGACGACTGGCTACACCTTC. This translates into CASSSGTTGYTF.

Only one count was recorded for this clonotype. A read error may account for a junction end that differs from germline. V gene TRBV2 combines with J gene TRBJ1-2; D not certain. Looked up from germline, CDR1 is SNHLY and CDR2 is FYNNEI. The CDR3 length is 13 residues. This chain's CDR3 is CASNGGDNYCYTF. CDR3 DNA sequence: TGTGCCAGCAACGGAGGAGACAACTATTGCTACACCTTC. Complete variable domain (other parts from reference TRBV2 and TRBJ1-2): EPEVTQTPSHQVTQMGQEVILRCVPISNHLYFYWYRQILGQKVEFLVSFYNNEISEKSEIFDDQFSVERPDGSNFTLKIRSTKLEDSAMYFCASNGGDNYCYTFGSGTRLTVV.

Notes on this clonotype: A much larger clone lies a single base off, so this may be a read error. This chain joins TRBV30 and TRBJ2-5; D remains unclear. Germline CDR1 is GTSNPN and CDR2 is SVGIG (reference sequence). The CDR3 spans 12 residues. CDR3: CARSFGSETQYF. CDR3 nucleotide sequence: TGTGCCCGGAGTTTTGGTTCGGAGACCCAGTACTTC.

This clonotype has more than one count but fewer than ten. The chain carries TRBV7-3 and TRBJ2-3; no definite D call. The CDR3 runs 15 residues. Germline CDR1 SGHTA, CDR2 FQGTGA. V lost 5 bases to trimming and J lost 5 bases, with 17 bases between them. CDR3 bases: TGTGCCAGCAGCCCCCACGGGCGAATAGGAGATACGCAGTATTTT. Its translation is CASSPHGRIGDTQYF.

In the case of this clonotype: A much bigger clone sits one base away, suggesting this may be a read error. The chain is built from TRBV7-9 and TRBJ2-3; weak D call: TRBD2 (5 bases). This CDR3 has 14 amino acids. Germline assignment: CDR1 SEHNR and CDR2 FQNEAQ (reference sequence). V was pared by 5 bases and J by 0 bases, with 9 bases between. The CDR3 loop is CASSGWTSTDTQYF. For the CDR3, the DNA is TGTGCCAGCAGCGGTTGGACTAGCACAGATACGCAGTATTTT.

This clonotype was picked up a small number of times. The rearrangement uses TRBV19 and TRBJ2-7; D is unresolved. This CDR3 has 15 residues. In germline, CDR1 is LNHDA, CDR2 SQIVND (reference sequence). Trimming stripped 3 bases from V and 5 bases from J, with 17 bases between. The CDR3 reads CASSINLLLSHEQYF. As DNA, the CDR3 is TGTGCCAGTAGTATTAATCTCCTCTTATCCCACGAGCAGTACTTC.

This clonotype was counted many times. The CDR3 is CASSEGTSGSHEQYF. The CDR3 DNA is TGTGCCAGCAGTGAAGGGACTAGCGGGAGCCACGAGCAGTACTTC. V usage is TRBV6-1 and J usage is TRBJ2-7, with TRBD2 identical over 13 bases. Germline assignment: CDR1 MNHNS and CDR2 SASEGT. The CDR3 sequence is 15 residues long. With 1 base clipped from V and 5 bases from J, the junction kept 2 bases outside the gene matches.

This clonotype was found many times. The CDR3 DNA sequence: TGTGCCAGCAGCCTTAATCTTTACGAGCAGTACTTC. This gives the protein CASSLNLYEQYF. The chain joins TRBV28 to TRBJ2-7, with no clear D. The V gene's germline CDR1 is MDHEN and CDR2 SYDVKM. The CDR3 covers 12 residues. V was trimmed by 6 bases and J by 4 bases, leaving 10 bases between them.

This rearrangement joins TRBV3-1 to TRBJ2-3; D is undetermined. This CDR3 spans 11 amino acids. The V and J ends lost 4 bases and 13 bases respectively, with 12 bases between them. Germline CDR1 reads LGHDT; CDR2 reads YNNKEL (reference sequence). This CDR3 is CASSLGPSEYF. In nucleotides, the CDR3 is TGTGCCAGCAGCCTCGGGCCTTCGGAGTATTTT.